This entry is about one T cell receptor (beta chain). The CDR3 consists of 16 residues. The V and J ends lost 1 base and 4 bases respectively, with 14 bases between them. Germline loops: CDR1 SGHAT, CDR2 FQDESV (reference sequence). The sample comes from a study of T-cell reconstitution after alpha-beta-depleted transplantation in children. The TCRbeta library incorporated unique molecular identifiers. TCRdb re-called the PCR reads through MiXCR, storing one row per CDR3 protein. The table records around 300,000 distinct CDR3 sequences, around 25% of them present only once. The chain links TRBV11-1 to TRBJ2-1; possibly TRBD2 for D (5 bases). The specimen was PBMCs, mostly from graft donor cells, collected 180 days after TCRalphabeta/CD19-depleted stem cell transplant. The source is a male patient aged 10 to 17 who had a stem cell transplant for acute lymphoblastic leukemia, so the T cells may come from the graft donor. The DNA for the CDR3 is TGTGCCAGCAGCTTAGAGTCGGGAATTCCGTACAATGAGCAGTTCTTC. Translation gives CASSLESGIPYNEQFF. The full variable domain, completed using reference TRBV11-1 and TRBJ2-1, is EAEVAQSPRYKITEKSQAVAFWCDPISGHATLYWYRQILGQGPELLVQFQDESVVDDSQLPKDRFSAERLKGVDSTLKIQPAELGDSAMYLCASSLESGIPYNEQFFGPGTRLTVL.